What follows describes a single T cell receptor beta chain. No cognate antigen has been identified for it. Base qualities are not provided; no much larger clone lies one nucleotide away. This specimen comes from a study of shared clonotypes between healthy human individuals (dated by TCRdb to about 2020). With regard to the full study: Three men and two women, aged 18 to 49 years, made up the cohort. To estimate repertoire size and how much clonotypes are shared between individuals, the study performed deep sequencing of blood TCR repertoires from roughly five healthy adults. To increase sequencing depth and limit assay-specific biases, TCR repertoire library preparation and sequencing were carried out by different laboratories using diverse techniques. Each donor's leukapheresis produced roughly between roughly 0.94 and 9.5 billion PBMCs.

Healthy HIV-negative adults with no recently reported acute infections or vaccinations were included as donors. Only Caucasian adults living in Nashville, Tennessee, USA were represented among the donors. For unsorted samples, 96 million or so PBMCs were counted, and genomic DNA was extracted using the QIAamp DNA Blood Mini kit. Blood was collected by leukapheresis, and PBMCs were isolated by Ficoll-Histopaque density gradient centrifugation and then cryopreserved in liquid nitrogen vapor phase. CDR1 is given as GTSNPN and CDR2 as SVGIG, both from the germline V gene (reference sequence). Germline trimming amounts to 3 bases on V and 6 bases on J, with 19 as the count of junction bases outside the gene matches. The CDR3, from cysteine to phenylalanine, totals 18 residues. Only the CDR3 part of the read is kept: 54 bases, read in frame from the first base. Using the deep immunoSEQ assay, multiplex PCR amplified TCR CDR3 regions from genomic DNA. Extracted genomic DNA from each cell subset was distributed evenly across all wells of several immunoSEQ 96-well plates, and each plate was treated as a replicate. Each replicate PCR for unsorted PBMC received roughly 300 ng genomic DNA, equal to 30,000 or so T cell genomes. Ten immunoSEQ deep assay plates were used to sequence the unsorted PBMC genomic DNA. The purified libraries were quantified using a Qubit 3.0 fluorometer, sized with a Bioanalyzer 2100, and then quantified again using the KAPA Library Quantification kit. Every immunoSEQ 96-well plate was sequenced on a separate single-read 150-cycle Illumina NextSeq 550 flow cell. In the authors' own workflow: Because the immunoSEQ output included only junctional sequences and no quality scores, the filtering could not be the same as the filtering used for full-length reads. To assign V/J genes and CDR3, sequences were annotated against IMGT germline references using PyIR, a Python wrapper for IgBLAST v1.9. Reads were removed for weak V/J assignments (E-value above 1e-6), missing CDR3, stop codons, out-of-frame junctions, or ambiguous translated residues. A V3J clonotype was defined by an identical inferred V gene, J gene, and CDR3 amino acid sequence. Percentage overlap between repertoires was computed as shared unique clonotypes divided by the size of the smaller repertoire. Richness of each repertoire was evaluated using RTK rarefaction, the Chao1 estimator, and Recon v2.1 estimates of unobserved clonotypes. What TCRdb holds here is the immuneACCESS table cut down to in-frame rearrangements. Part of the clones is not present; checked against another copy, under half of the missing clones reflect an unresolved V gene, and the others are unexplained. D and trimming come from the DNA, and the V and J calls and clone size come from that table. The sample table shows fewer than 650,000 clones, and 70% to 80% are seen once. Jointly, the top ten make up 10% to 15% of the sample.

Results the study describes overall, beyond this receptor: Pairwise subsampling indicated that sequencing depth was expected to affect the degree of clonotype sharing among donors. The genetic and exposure-history diversity represented was limited by the small number of donors. Only blood was sampled, and tissue TCR repertoires likely differ from those in blood.

Here the chain combines TRBV30 and TRBJ2-2, and 7 junctional nucleotides match TRBD2. The sample taken for sequencing was PBMCs. The sequence was obtained from a woman aged 40 to 49 in good health. Some clones in this sample may be carry-over from other donors' samples. The DNA sequence follows: TGTGCCTGGAGCCAGATCCGAATGGGCGGGAGTAAGGCCGGGGAGCTGTTTTTT. It translates to CAWSQIRMGGSKAGELFF.